This TCR beta chain was sequenced for a study of blood T cells in healthy people across ages. A sample-barcoded 5' primer and a J-beta primer mix were used in a second PCR of about 7 to 12 cycles. TCRdb re-derived calls from the 5' RACE reads in MiXCR, one entry per CDR3 protein. Of more than 900,000 distinct CDR3 sequences listed, 25% to 35% are singletons. This clonotype was detected many times. Donation came from healthy Caucasian individuals in Russia who were aged 6 to 90. Each of the donors had 8 to 10 milliliters of peripheral blood drawn into EDTA-treated Vacutainer tubes. The CDR3 runs to 13 residues. V dropped 6 bases and J dropped 6 bases, with 12 bases sitting between them. Separately, the same data were catalogued under a study of T cells of mothers and their children.

The clonotype was recovered from a woman in her thirties or forties in good health. Sequenced input: blood. This chain joins TRBV12-3 or TRBV12-4 and TRBJ2-1; D is ambiguous. The CDR3 coding sequence is TGTGCCAGCAGCCCTATCCCGGGCAATGAGCAGTTCTTC. Translated, it gives CASSPIPGNEQFF.